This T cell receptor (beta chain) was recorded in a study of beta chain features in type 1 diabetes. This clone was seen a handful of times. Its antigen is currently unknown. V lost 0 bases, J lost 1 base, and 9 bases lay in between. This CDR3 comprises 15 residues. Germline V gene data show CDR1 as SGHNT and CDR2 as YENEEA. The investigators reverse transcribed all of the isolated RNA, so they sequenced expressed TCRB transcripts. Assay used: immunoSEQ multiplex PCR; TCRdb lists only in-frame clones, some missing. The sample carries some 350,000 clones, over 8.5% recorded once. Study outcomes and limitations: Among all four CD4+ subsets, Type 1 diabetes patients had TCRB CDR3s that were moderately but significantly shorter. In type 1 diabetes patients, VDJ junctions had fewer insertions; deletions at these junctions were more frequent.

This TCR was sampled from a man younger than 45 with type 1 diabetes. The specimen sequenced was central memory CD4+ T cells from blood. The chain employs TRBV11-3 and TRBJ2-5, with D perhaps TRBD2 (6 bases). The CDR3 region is CASSLDTGVQETQYF. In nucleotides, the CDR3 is TGTGCCAGCAGCTTAGATACGGGGGTCCAAGAGACCCAGTACTTC.